This T cell receptor beta chain was identified in a study of tumor and adjacent non-tumor tissue in lung cancer (dated by TCRdb to about 2018). For the wider study: Of the cohort, 12 patients had adenocarcinoma, 2 had squamous cell carcinoma and 1 had small cell lung cancer. For each patient, one tumor sample and one normal lung sample were taken, giving approximately 33 paired specimens that underwent TCRbeta CDR3 sequencing. In total, sequencing yielded 125,075,908 productive TCRbeta reads, which works out to an average of about 4.2 million reads per sample. The 15 enrolled patients, of whom approximately 10 were men and 5 were women, were aged about 30 to 80 years and were diagnosed with TNM stage I to III disease. Bulk TCRbeta repertoires were compared between lung tumor tissue and matched distant non-tumor lung tissue obtained from more than 12 lung cancer patients. Points the paper makes about the study in general: With only about 14 patients in the cohort, the authors noted that larger samples and more detailed clinical data are needed. TCR diversity (inverse Simpson) was significantly higher in tumor than in normal lung tissue (roughly 430 vs 170, P = 0.0075, Mann-Whitney U test). The sequencing platform is not named in the methods, and unique molecular identifiers are not mentioned. A significantly larger cumulative share of the repertoire was made up by the top 100 clones in normal lung than in tumor tissue. Peripheral blood was not sequenced, so blood TCRbeta repertoires in these lung cancer patients were not examined. TCR diversity was significantly higher in younger patients, and higher tumor TCR diversity was associated with shorter overall and disease-free survival.

Notes on this clonotype: Which antigen it targets is not known. Nothing much larger sits one base from this clone, and base qualities are not available.

Library preparation used multiplex PCR. Sequencer: Illumina HiSeq 2500. TCRbeta libraries were constructed through three rounds of nested PCR with primers (Table S4) according to protocols adapted from ARM-PCR. Before sequencing, PCR products of 200-500 bp were excised from the gel and purified with the QIAquick gel extraction kit. The authors' analysis ran thus. Trimmomatic was used to clean the reads, FLASH merged the cleaned reads into complete CDR3 sequences, and MiTCR assigned the sequences to V(D)J germline segments. Clonal diversity was calculated as the inverse Simpson's index using VDJtools. A read counted as productive if the sequence was in-frame and lacked a premature stop codon. Using fastp at Q25 and MiXCR, TCRdb reprocessed the public reads and kept productive beta chains. Every CDR3 protein is listed once, alongside the most common genes and DNA of its rows. The V and J calls shown here were made by TCRdb, not taken from the authors' results. Across this sample there are about 48,000 distinct CDR3 sequences, with around 60% seen only once. Roughly 30% of the sample is in the top ten clones.

RNA was isolated from bulk, unsorted tissue, and RNA quality was assessed with a NanoDrop ND-1000 and an Agilent 2100. The normal lung samples consisted of distant non-tumor tissue collected more than 3 cm from the tumor edge. The donors were newly diagnosed lung cancer patients admitted for thoracic surgery in China from August to November 2014 who had not received prior chemotherapy. Anyone who had undergone radiotherapy or chemotherapy before, or who had another cancer at the same time, was left out of the study. Surgical tissue pieces of roughly 1-2 cm3 were preserved in RNAlater solution and stored at -80 °C until use. The clonotype originates from a woman aged 70-85 years with non-small cell lung cancer. Specimen: distant non-tumor lung tissue.

The nucleotide sequence reads as follows: TGTGCCAGCACCTCAGGGATTACCTACGAGCAGTACTTC. Its coded protein is CASTSGITYEQYF. The V gene is TRBV11-1 and the J gene is TRBJ2-7, with TRBD1 tentatively as D gene (5 bases match). From cysteine to phenylalanine, the CDR3 is 13 amino acids long. Solely the CDR3 DNA is kept, with 39 bases framed from the first base. Taken from the germline V gene (reference sequence), the CDR1 and CDR2 loops are SGHAT and FQDESV. The junction carries 12 bases between V and J, which are trimmed by 7 bases and 2 bases respectively.